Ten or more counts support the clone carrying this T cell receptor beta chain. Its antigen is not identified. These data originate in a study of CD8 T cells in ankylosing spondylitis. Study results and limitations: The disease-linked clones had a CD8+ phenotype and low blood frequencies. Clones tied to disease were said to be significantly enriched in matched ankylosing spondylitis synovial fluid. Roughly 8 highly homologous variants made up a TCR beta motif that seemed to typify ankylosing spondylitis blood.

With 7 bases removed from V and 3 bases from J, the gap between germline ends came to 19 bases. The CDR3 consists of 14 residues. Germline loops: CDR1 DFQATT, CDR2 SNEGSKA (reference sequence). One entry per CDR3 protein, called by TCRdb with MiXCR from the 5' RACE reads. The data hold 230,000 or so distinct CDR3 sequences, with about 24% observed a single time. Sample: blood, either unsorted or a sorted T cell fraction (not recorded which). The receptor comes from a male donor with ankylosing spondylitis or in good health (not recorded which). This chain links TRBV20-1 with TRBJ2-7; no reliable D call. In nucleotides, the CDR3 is TGCAGTGTCCAGTCAGAACTTTCCAGCTACGAGCAGTACTTC. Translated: CSVQSELSSYEQYF.